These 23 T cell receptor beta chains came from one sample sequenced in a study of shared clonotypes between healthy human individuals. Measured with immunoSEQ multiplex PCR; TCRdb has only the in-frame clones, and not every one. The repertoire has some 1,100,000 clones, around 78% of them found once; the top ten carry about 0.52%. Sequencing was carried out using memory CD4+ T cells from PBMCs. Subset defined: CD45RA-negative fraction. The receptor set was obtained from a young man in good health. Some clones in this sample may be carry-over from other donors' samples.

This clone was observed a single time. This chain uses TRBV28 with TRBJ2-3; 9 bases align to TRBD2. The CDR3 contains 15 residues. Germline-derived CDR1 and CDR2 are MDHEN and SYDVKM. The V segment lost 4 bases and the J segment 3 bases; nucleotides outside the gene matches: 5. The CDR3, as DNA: TGTGCCAGCAGTTCCTTCACTAGCGGGACAGATACGCAGTATTTT. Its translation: CASSSFTSGTDTQYF.

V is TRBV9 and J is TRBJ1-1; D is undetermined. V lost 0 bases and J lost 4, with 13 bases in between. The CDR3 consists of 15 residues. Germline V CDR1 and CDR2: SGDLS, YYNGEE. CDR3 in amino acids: CASSVGGHGGTEAFF. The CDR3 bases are TGTGCCAGCAGCGTAGGCGGGCACGGCGGCACTGAAGCTTTCTTT.

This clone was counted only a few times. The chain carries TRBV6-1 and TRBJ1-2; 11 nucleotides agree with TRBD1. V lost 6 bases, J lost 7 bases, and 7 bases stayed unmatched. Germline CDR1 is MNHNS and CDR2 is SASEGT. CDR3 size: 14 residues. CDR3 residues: CASRPGTGGRGYTF. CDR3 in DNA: TGTGCCAGCAGACCCGGGACAGGGGGTCGTGGCTACACCTTC.

The CDR3 DNA follows: TGCGCCAGCAGCTTGGATGCTACTGGGGGGGAAGCTTTCTTT. Its protein is CASSLDATGGEAFF. The J gene is TRBJ1-1, the V gene TRBV5-1; D is possibly TRBD1 (5 bases). The ends were cut back, 0 bases at V and 8 bases at J, with 14 bases in the middle. CDR1 and CDR2 (germline): SGHRS, YFSETQ. The CDR3 runs 14 residues.

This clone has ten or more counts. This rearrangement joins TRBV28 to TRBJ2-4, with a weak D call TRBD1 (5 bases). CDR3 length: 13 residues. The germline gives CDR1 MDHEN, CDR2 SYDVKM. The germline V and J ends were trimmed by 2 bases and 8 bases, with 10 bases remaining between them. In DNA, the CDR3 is TGTGCCAGCAGTTTACAGGGCCCCGACATTCAGTACTTC. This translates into CASSLQGPDIQYF. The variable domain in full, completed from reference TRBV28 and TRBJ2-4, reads DVKVTQSSRYLVKRTGEKVFLECVQDMDHENMFWYRQDPGLGLRLIYFSYDVKMKEKGDIPEGYSVSREKKERFSLILESASTNQTSMYLCASSLQGPDIQYFGAGTRLSVL.

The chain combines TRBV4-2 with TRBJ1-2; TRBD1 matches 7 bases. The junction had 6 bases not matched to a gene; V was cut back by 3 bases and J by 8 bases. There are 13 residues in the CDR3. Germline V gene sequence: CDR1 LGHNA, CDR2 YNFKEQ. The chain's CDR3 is CASSHDRAQGYTF. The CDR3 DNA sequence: TGTGCCAGCAGCCACGACAGGGCGCAGGGCTACACCTTC.

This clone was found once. The CDR3 DNA reads TGTGCCAGTAGTATTAGTGCGACAGGGCGCAATCAGCCCCAGCATTTT. Protein sequence: CASSISATGRNQPQHF. The genes are TRBV19 and TRBJ1-5, with 7 nucleotides matching TRBD1. Germline CDR1 and CDR2: LNHDA and SQIVND (reference sequence). With V trimmed by 3 bases and J by 2 bases, 7 bases remained unmatched. CDR3 length equals 16 residues.

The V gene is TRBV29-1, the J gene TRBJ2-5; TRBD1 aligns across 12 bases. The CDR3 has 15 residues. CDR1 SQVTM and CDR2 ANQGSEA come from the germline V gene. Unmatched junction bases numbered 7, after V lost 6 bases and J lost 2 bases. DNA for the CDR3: TGCAGCGTAGCAGGGACAGGGGGCCATCAAGAGACCCAGTACTTC. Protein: CSVAGTGGHQETQYF.

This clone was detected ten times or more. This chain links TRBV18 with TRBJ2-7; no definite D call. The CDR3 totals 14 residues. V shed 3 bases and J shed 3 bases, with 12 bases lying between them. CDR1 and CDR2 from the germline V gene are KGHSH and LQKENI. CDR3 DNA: TGTGCCAGCTCACCTTCACTGACCAGCTACGAGCAGTACTTC. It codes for CASSPSLTSYEQYF.

The CDR3 here is CAISESDRVYGYTF. CDR3 nucleotide sequence: TGTGCCATCAGTGAGTCGGACAGAGTCTATGGCTACACCTTC. The chain links TRBV10-3 to TRBJ1-2, with D possibly TRBD1 on 6 matching bases. CDR3 length equals 14 residues. CDR1 and CDR2 from the germline V gene are ENHRY and SYGVKD. Trimming cost V 0 bases and J 4 bases, with 9 bases left between them.

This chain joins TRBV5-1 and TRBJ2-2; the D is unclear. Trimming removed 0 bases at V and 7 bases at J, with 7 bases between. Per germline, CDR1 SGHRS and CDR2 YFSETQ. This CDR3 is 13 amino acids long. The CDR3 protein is CASSLDSHGELFF. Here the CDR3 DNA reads TGCGCCAGCAGCTTGGACTCCCACGGGGAGCTGTTTTTT.

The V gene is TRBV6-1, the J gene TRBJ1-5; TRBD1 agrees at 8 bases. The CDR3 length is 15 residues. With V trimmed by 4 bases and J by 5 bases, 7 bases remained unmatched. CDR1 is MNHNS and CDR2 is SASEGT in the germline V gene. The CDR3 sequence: CASSAQGDFYQPQHF. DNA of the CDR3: TGTGCCAGCAGTGCACAGGGGGACTTCTATCAGCCCCAGCATTTT.

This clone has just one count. The CDR3 DNA reads as TGTGCCAGCAGCCCCATCTGGGGTAGCGGGAACAATGAGCAGTTCTTC. Translating gives CASSPIWGSGNNEQFF. The chain has TRBV11-2 and TRBJ2-1; TRBD2 aligns across 8 bases. From germline, CDR1 is SGHAT and CDR2 FQNNGV. CDR3 length: 16 amino acids. The trim removed 5 bases at V and 5 bases at J, leaving 11 bases unmatched.

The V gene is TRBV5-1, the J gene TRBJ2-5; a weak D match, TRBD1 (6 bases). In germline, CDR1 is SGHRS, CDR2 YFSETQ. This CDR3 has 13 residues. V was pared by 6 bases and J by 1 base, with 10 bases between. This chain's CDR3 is CASKGVAQETQYF. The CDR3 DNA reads TGCGCCAGCAAGGGGGTGGCCCAAGAGACCCAGTACTTC.

The CDR3 loop is CASTILGQSNQPQHF. The CDR3 region has the DNA TGTGCCAGCACCATCCTGGGACAGTCTAATCAGCCCCAGCATTTT. The chain recombines TRBV28 with TRBJ1-5, with 7 nucleotides matching TRBD1. The length of the CDR3 is 15 residues. Losses at the gene ends were 7 bases for V and 4 bases for J; bases not matched to a gene: 10. Germline CDR1 reads MDHEN; CDR2 reads SYDVKM.

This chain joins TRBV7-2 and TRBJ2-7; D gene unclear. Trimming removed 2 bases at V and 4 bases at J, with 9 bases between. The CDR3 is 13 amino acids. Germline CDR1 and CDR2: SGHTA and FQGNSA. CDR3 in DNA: TGTGCCAGCAGCTTAAGTGGTGCGTACGAGCAGTACTTC. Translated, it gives CASSLSGAYEQYF.

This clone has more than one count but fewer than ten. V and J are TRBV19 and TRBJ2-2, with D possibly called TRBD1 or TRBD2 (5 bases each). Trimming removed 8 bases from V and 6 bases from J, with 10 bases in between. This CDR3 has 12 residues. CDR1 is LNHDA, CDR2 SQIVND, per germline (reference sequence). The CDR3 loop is CASGLGAGELFF. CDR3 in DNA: TGTGCCAGTGGGCTGGGGGCCGGGGAGCTGTTTTTT.

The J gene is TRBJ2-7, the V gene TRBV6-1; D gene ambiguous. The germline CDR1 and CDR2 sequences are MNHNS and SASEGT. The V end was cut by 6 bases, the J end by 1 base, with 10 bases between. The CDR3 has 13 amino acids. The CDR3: CASSSSGSYEQYF. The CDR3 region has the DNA TGTGCCAGCAGCTCATCAGGTTCCTACGAGCAGTACTTC.

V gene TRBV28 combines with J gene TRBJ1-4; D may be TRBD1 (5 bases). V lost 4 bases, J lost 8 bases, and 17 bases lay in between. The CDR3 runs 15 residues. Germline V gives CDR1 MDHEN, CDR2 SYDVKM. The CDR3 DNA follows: TGTGCCAGCAGTTCGTCCTCGACAGTTAGCGAAAAACTGTTTTTT. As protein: CASSSSSTVSEKLFF.

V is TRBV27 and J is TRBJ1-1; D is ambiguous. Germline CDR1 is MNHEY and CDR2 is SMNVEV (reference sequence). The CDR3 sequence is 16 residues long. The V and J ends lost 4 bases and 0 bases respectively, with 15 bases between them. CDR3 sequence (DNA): TGTGCCAGCAGTTCCGTGCCCGGACGAGTGAACACTGAAGCTTTCTTT. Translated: CASSSVPGRVNTEAFF.

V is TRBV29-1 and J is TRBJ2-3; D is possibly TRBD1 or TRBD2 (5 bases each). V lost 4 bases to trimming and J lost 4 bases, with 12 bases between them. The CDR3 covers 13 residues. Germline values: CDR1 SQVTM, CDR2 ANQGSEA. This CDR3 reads CSVGPLGADTQYF. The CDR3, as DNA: TGCAGCGTTGGTCCCTTGGGGGCAGATACGCAGTATTTT.

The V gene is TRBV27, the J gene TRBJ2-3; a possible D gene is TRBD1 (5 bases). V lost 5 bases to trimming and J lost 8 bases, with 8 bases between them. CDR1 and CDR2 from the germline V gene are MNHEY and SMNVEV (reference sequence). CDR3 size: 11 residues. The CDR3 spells CASSGAGTQYF. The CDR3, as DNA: TGTGCCAGCAGTGGGGCCGGTACGCAGTATTTT.

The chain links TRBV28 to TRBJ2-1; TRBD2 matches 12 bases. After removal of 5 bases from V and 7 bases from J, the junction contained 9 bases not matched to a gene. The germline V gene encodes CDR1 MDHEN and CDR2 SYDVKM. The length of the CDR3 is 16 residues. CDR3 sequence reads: CASSLTSGGMGNEQFF. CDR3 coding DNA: TGTGCCAGCAGTCTAACTAGCGGGGGGATGGGGAATGAGCAGTTCTTC.